This entry describes one T cell receptor beta chain. These data come from a study of T-cell memory formation after mild COVID-19. TCRdb reprocessed the 5' RACE reads with MiXCR, giving one entry per CDR3 protein. The table lists around 180,000 distinct CDR3 sequences, under 20% of them singletons, with roughly 2.1% in the top ten. The CDR3 totals 14 residues. V was pared by 0 bases and J by 9 bases, with 12 bases between. Germline loops: CDR1 LGHDT, CDR2 YNNKEL (reference sequence). The sequence was obtained from an adult woman who had mild COVID-19 (a few samples of this study predate the infection). Cell type and time point are not known. V and J are TRBV3-1 and TRBJ1-5; D may be TRBD1 (5 bases). Sequencing was carried out using PBMCs or a T cell subset sorted from them (not recorded which). The CDR3 loop is CASSQDGGRGPQHF. The CDR3 DNA is TGTGCCAGCAGCCAAGATGGGGGTCGGGGGCCCCAGCATTTT.